This T cell receptor beta chain was obtained from a study of human thymus T cells. The CDR3 totals 14 residues. Germline V gene sequence: CDR1 LGHNA, CDR2 YNFKEQ. Trimming pared 0 bases from V and 1 base from J, leaving 4 bases between. In regard to this clone: Its antigen is unknown.

Study-level points and caveats: V and J genes seemed to be used with bias in thymic and blood repertoires.

Some clones are missing from TCRdb's copy, which holds only in-frame ones; the method was immunoSEQ multiplex PCR. This table holds about 130,000 clones, around 95% found once. Thymus was obtained from resections taken during corrective heart surgery. This clonotype originated in a boy in the first two years of life with a congenital heart defect but otherwise immunologically healthy. The V gene is TRBV4-2, the J gene TRBJ2-1; D remains unclear. The sequencing input was thymus tissue. The CDR3 DNA reads TGTGCCAGCAGCCAAGATGGGTCCTACAATGAGCAGTTCTTC. Encoded protein: CASSQDGSYNEQFF.